This section outlines one T cell receptor beta chain sequence together with its context. The source of the sample is a study of lymphopenia after photon versus proton radiotherapy. Sequenced by immunoSEQ multiplex PCR; TCRdb stores in-frame clones only, minus some. The profile shows about 26,000 clones, 90% of them singletons. This CDR3 has 13 amino acids. Trimming took off 4 bases at V and 4 bases at J, with 10 bases between the two ends. Germline CDR1 is SQVTM and CDR2 is ANQGSEA. This clonotype was sampled from a woman aged 50 to 60 with cholangiocarcinoma. The source material was peripheral blood, sampled from a patient treated with photon-based radiotherapy. This sequence joins TRBV29-1 and TRBJ2-2; tentatively, D is TRBD1 (5 bases). CDR3 protein: CSVGQGVTGELFF. CDR3 bases: TGCAGCGTTGGCCAGGGCGTCACCGGGGAGCTGTTTTTT.